The clone carrying this T cell receptor (beta chain) appeared many times. Its antigen is not identified. The template for TCR beta VDJ and CDR3 sequence profiling was genomic DNA. TCRdb reanalysed the reads using MiXCR and keeps one entry per CDR3 protein. The repertoire holds 200,000 to 250,000 distinct CDR3 sequences, with 34% as singletons. The entry originates in a study of CD8+CD57+ T cells in acquired aplastic anemia. Looking at the study overall: Recorded DNA amounts for sorted CD4+ and CD8+ cells had an average of approximately 3 ug. Study results and caveats: Patient and control CD8+ Simpson's diversity was not significantly different. Patients and controls shared some 29 CD8+ CDR3 sequences, which appeared highly expressed in patients and within their immunodominant clones.

Trimming took 6 bases from V and 8 from J; bases not matched to a gene: 6. CDR1 and CDR2 (germline): SGHTA, FQGNSA. The CDR3 runs to 14 residues. The TCR was taken from a human donor in good health, serving as a control. Sequencing used sorted CD4+, CD8+, or CD8+CD57+ T cells (not recorded which) from PBMCs. V gene TRBV7-2 combines with J gene TRBJ1-4; 10 bases line up with TRBD1. CDR3 coding DNA: TGTGCCAGCAGATCCGGGACAGGGGACGAAAAACTGTTTTTT. Translating it yields CASRSGTGDEKLFF.